This T cell receptor (beta chain) was captured by sequencing in a study of radiotherapy plus CTLA-4 blockade in lung cancer. As regards this clone: Its target is not known.

V shed 1 base and J shed 5 bases, with 17 bases lying between them. There are 16 residues in the CDR3. Germline V gene sequence: CDR1 MGHDK, CDR2 SYGVNS. Clones were read by immunoSEQ multiplex PCR, and TCRdb kept only the in-frame ones, dropping some. The sample lists tens of thousands of clones, about 80% occurring once. Broader study findings: Early shifts in blood T cell clones, with interferon-beta, reportedly predicted response best. The study found tumor-derived TCR clones expanded in blood after radiotherapy plus ipilimumab.

The sequence was collected from a human donor with non-small cell lung cancer who had a partial response to radiotherapy plus ipilimumab. The chain has TRBV25-1 and TRBJ1-1; D might be TRBD1 (6 bases). This specimen was peripheral blood, taken from a patient treated with radiotherapy plus ipilimumab. CDR3 amino acids: CASSEWAKGEGTEAFF. CDR3 nucleotides: TGTGCCAGCAGTGAATGGGCTAAGGGGGAAGGGACTGAAGCTTTCTTT.